The clone carrying this T cell receptor (beta chain) showed up just a few times. Its antigen is still unknown. This record comes from a study of T-cell memory formation after mild COVID-19. Across the study: Clusters were largely donor specific. Notes on the study in general: Confirmation was lacking for SARS-CoV-2 specificity of second-wave clones that peaked on day 37.

Via MiXCR, TCRdb re-called the 5' RACE reads, giving one row per CDR3 protein. The sample consists of under 200,000 distinct CDR3 sequences, 9.5% to 13% of them appearing once. The germline gives CDR1 SGHAT, CDR2 FQDESV (reference sequence). V was cut by 5 bases and J by 0 bases, with 16 bases left in between. The CDR3 length is 16 residues. This receptor was taken from a man aged 18 to 35 who had mild COVID-19 (a few samples of this study predate the infection). Cell type and time point are not known. The sample comprised PBMCs or a T cell subset sorted from them (not recorded which). The J gene is TRBJ1-1, the V gene TRBV11-1; the D gene is possibly TRBD1 (5 bases). In nucleotides, the CDR3 is TGTGCCAGCAGCCCGCTTACGGGGGTATTGAACACTGAAGCTTTCTTT. It is translated as CASSPLTGVLNTEAFF.